The entry below gives a single TCR beta chain sequence along with its context. The V gene's germline CDR1 is MRHNA and CDR2 SNTAGT. The CDR3 is 14 residues long. J gave up 2 bases and V 5 bases, and 2 bases lay outside the gene matches. Libraries were prepared by immunoSEQ multiplex PCR; TCRdb keeps only in-frame clonotypes and omits some of them. The repertoire has approximately 200,000 clones, 70% to 90% of them found once; the top ten carry about 10%. This sample was taken from a study of blood T cell repertoires in COVID-19. The specimen was peripheral blood. The source of this sequence is a human donor with active or convalescent COVID-19. The donor label of this sample is uncertain. The chain links TRBV6-4 to TRBJ2-3, with TRBD2 identical over 9 bases. This CDR3 reads CASSPSGDTDTQYF. CDR3 nucleotides: TGTGCCAGCAGTCCTAGCGGGGACACAGATACGCAGTATTTT.